This T cell receptor beta chain was documented in a study of T-cell memory formation after mild COVID-19 (dated by TCRdb to about 2021). Notes on the research overall: TCR sequence clusters from the two donors were largely donor specific. Longitudinal TCRalpha and TCRbeta repertoire sequencing tracked T-cell clones expanding and contracting after mild COVID-19 in a couple of donors. The cohort was made up of two young adult volunteers, one female and one male, who were previously healthy.

Concerning this clonotype itself: Its antigen is not yet known. The record has no base qualities; no much larger clone is one base away.

Summary of the overall study and its limitations: Some responding clones were found in pre-infection memory, which suggests that pre-existing cross-reactive memory T cells took part in the SARS-CoV-2 response. Clones contracting from day 15 to 85 had balanced CD4/CD8 phenotypes, while a second wave expanding from day 15 to 37 was biased towards CD4+. The second-wave clones that peaked on day 37 were not confirmed to be SARS-CoV-2 specific. Only a couple of mild cases were covered in the study, and larger cohorts including severe cases with pre-infection samples were considered necessary. Contracting CD4+ clones were located mainly in the CM and EM memory subsets, whereas CD8+ clones were found to be enriched in EMRA.

Instrument on record: Illumina NovaSeq 6000. TCRalpha and TCRbeta cDNA libraries were constructed by 5'RACE with constant-segment primers, with sample barcodes and unique molecular identifiers being introduced. Trizol reagent was used to extract RNA from every sample. Amplification of the libraries took two PCR steps, and the second step added a second sample barcode plus Illumina TruSeq adapters. Sequencing of the libraries was done on an Illumina NovaSeq, producing 2 x 150 bp paired-end reads. Concerning the study's data processing: Demultiplexing of reads and collapsing into UMI-guided consensus sequences were performed with migec v1.2.7. Using mixcr v2.1.11, the UMI consensuses were aligned to TRA and TRB V and J templates and assembled into clonotypes. Expanded or contracted clonotypes were those called significant by both edgeR and NoisET, with noise models trained on biological replicates. For edgeR calls, a false discovery rate-adjusted p below 0.01 and a log2 fold-change threshold of 1 were applied. PCA with hierarchical clustering of max-normalized trajectories of the 1000 most abundant clonotypes was used as exploratory dynamics analysis. Each responding clone was given a CD4 or CD8 phenotype based on the CD4+ and CD8+ repertoires, which had been sequenced separately. The public sequencing data were trimmed at Q25 with fastp and processed into clonotypes with MiXCR by TCRdb, which kept only in-frame beta chains. Rows merge per CDR3 protein into single entries with the most common DNA and genes. The V and J calls shown here were made by TCRdb, not taken from the authors' results. The sample table shows around 150,000 distinct CDR3 sequences, and about 14% are seen once. The top ten clones comprise approximately 14% of the sample.

PBMCs were isolated by Ficoll-Paque density gradient centrifugation. Compared with germline, V lacks 3 bases and J lacks 1 base; bases without a gene match: 3. Spanning cysteine to phenylalanine, the CDR3 consists of 16 amino acids. Of the read, only the CDR3 DNA is kept; its 48 bases are in frame from base 1. This clonotype originated in an adult woman who had mild COVID-19 (a few samples of this study predate the infection). The sample titles of this study are shuffled in the database, so cell type and time point are left out; the donor was told from shared clones. Sequencing was done on a sample of PBMCs or a T cell subset sorted from them (not recorded which). The chain links TRBV12-3 or TRBV12-4 with TRBJ2-3; 11 central bases correspond to TRBD2. The DNA sequence reads TGTGCCAGCAGTTTTTCTAGCGGGGGGCGCACAGATACGCAGTATTTT. It is translated as CASSFSSGGRTDTQYF.